This T cell receptor (beta chain) was found in a study of shared clonotypes between healthy human individuals. The assay was run at deep level. The authors split each subset's genomic DNA evenly across several immunoSEQ plates. The repertoire was sequenced with immunoSEQ multiplex PCR; TCRdb's copy has only in-frame clones and lacks some. The data contain more than 400,000 clones, 95% to 96% of them singletons. Worth noting for this clone: Antigen unknown.

General study findings and limits: Richness estimates generally favored naive over memory subsets.

The TCR was taken from a woman aged 30 to 39 in good health. The specimen was naive CD4+ T cells sorted from blood. Documented subset: CD45RA+ positively selected.

The CDR3 DNA reads as TGTGCCAGCAGAGTTCGCAGGTACACTGAAGCTTTCTTT. Amino acids: CASRVRRYTEAFF. V and J are TRBV27 and TRBJ1-1; D remains unclear. Trimming took off 6 bases at V and 3 bases at J, with 11 bases between the two ends. CDR1 is MNHEY and CDR2 is SMNVEV in the germline V gene (reference sequence). The CDR3 has 13 amino acids.